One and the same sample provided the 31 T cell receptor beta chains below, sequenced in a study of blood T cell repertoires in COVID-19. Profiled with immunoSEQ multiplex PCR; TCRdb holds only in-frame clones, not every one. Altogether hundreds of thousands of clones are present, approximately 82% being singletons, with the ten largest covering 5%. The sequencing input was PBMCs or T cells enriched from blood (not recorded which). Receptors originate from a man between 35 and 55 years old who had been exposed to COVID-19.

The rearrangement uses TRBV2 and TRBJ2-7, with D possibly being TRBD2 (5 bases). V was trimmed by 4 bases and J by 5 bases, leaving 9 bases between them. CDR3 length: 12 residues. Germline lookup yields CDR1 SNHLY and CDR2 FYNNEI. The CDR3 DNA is TGTGCCAGCAGTGGTGACGGGGACGAGCAGTACTTC. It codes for CASSGDGDEQYF.

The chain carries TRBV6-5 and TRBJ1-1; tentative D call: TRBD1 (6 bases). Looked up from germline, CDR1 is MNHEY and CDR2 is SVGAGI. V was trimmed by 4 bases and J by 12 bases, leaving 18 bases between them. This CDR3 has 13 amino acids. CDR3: CASSFQGGWGTFF. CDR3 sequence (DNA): TGTGCCAGCAGTTTCCAAGGGGGTTGGGGGACTTTCTTT.

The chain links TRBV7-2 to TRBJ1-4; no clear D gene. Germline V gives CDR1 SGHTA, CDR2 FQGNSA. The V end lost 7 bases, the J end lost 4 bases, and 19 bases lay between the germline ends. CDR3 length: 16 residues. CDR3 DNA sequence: TGTGCCAGCATCATATGGATACAGCTCTTTAATGAAAAACTGTTTTTT. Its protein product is CASIIWIQLFNEKLFF.

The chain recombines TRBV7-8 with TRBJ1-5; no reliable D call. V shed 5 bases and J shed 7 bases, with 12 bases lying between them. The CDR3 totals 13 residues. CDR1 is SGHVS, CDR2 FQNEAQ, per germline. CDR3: CASSQEVEQPQHF. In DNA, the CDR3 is TGTGCCAGCAGCCAAGAGGTGGAGCAGCCCCAGCATTTT. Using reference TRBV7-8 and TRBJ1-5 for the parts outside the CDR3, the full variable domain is GAGVSQSPRYKVAKRGQDVALRCDPISGHVSLFWYQQALGQGPEFLTYFQNEAQLDKSGLPSDRFFAERPEGSVSTLKIQRTQQEDSAVYLCASSQEVEQPQHFGDGTRLSIL.

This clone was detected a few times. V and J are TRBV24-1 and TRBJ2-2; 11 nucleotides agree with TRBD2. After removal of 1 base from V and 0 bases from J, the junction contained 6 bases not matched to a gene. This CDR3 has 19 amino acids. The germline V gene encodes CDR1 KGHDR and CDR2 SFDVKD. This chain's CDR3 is CATSDLTGTSGANTGELFF. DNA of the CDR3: TGTGCCACCAGTGATTTAACCGGGACTAGCGGAGCGAACACCGGGGAGCTGTTTTTT.

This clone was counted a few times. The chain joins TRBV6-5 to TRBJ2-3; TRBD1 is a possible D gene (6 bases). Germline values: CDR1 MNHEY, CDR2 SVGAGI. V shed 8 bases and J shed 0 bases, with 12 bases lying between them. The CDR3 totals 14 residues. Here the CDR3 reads CASSVRGSTDTQYF. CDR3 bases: TGTGCCAGCTCGGTAAGGGGGAGCACAGATACGCAGTATTTT.

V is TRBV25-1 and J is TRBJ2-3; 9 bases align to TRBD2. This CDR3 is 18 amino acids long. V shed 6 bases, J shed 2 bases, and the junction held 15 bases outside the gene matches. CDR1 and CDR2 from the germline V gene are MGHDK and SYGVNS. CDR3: CASSRLVIASGTTDTQYF. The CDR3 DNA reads TGTGCCAGCAGCCGCTTAGTAATAGCTAGCGGGACCACAGATACGCAGTATTTT.

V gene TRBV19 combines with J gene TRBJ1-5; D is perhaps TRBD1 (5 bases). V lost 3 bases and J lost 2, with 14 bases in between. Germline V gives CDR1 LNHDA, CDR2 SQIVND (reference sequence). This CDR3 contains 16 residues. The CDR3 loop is CASSIGAGVGNQPQHF. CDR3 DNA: TGTGCCAGTAGTATTGGGGCGGGGGTCGGCAATCAGCCCCAGCATTTT.

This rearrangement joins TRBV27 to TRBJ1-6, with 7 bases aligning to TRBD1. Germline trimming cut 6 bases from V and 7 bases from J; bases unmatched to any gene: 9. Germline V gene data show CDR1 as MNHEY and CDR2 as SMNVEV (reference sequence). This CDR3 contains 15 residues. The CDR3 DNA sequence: TGTGCCAGCAGCACAGGGGCCGTTTTAAATTCACCCCTCCACTTT. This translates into CASSTGAVLNSPLHF.

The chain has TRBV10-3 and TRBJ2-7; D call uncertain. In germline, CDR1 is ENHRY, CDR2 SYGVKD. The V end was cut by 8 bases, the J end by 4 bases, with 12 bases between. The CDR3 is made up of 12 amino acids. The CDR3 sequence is CAIGFDKYEQYF. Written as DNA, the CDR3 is TGTGCCATCGGGTTCGACAAATACGAGCAGTACTTC.

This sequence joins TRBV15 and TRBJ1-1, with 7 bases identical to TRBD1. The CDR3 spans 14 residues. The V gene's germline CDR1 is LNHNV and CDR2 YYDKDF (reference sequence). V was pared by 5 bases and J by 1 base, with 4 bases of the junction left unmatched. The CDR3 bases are TGTGCCACCAGCGGATACAGGGGGAACACTGAAGCTTTCTTT. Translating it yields CATSGYRGNTEAFF.

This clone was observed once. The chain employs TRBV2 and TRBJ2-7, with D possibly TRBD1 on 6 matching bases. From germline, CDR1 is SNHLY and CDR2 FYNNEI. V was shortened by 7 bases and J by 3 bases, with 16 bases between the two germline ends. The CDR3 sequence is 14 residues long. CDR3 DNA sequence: TGTGCCAGCACCCCGGACAGAGGGCACTACGAGCAGTACTTC. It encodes CASTPDRGHYEQYF.

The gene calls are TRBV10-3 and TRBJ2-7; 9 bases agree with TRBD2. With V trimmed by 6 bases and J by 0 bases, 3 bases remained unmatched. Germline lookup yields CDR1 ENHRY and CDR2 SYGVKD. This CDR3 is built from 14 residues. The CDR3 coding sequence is TGTGCCATCAGCGCGGGGGGGAGCTCCTACGAGCAGTACTTC. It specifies CAISAGGSSYEQYF.

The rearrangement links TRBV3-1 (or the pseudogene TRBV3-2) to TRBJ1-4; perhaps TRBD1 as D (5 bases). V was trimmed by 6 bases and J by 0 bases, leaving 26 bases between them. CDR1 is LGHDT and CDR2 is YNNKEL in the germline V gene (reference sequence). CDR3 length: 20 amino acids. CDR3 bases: TGTGCCAGCAGTAAACACCCCCCAGGACACACGCTCGCAACTAATGAAAAACTGTTTTTT. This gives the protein CASSKHPPGHTLATNEKLFF.

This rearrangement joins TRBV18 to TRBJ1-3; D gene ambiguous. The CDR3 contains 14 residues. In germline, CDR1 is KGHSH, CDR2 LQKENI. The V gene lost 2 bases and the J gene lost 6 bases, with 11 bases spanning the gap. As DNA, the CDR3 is TGTGCCAGCTCACCAGGAGGGAATACAAACACCATATATTTT. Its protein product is CASSPGGNTNTIYF.

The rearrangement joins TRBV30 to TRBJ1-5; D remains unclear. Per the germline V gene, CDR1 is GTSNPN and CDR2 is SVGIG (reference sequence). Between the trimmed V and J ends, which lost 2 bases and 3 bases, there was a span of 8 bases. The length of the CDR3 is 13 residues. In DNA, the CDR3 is TGTGCCTGGAGTCGGCGGGACAATCAGCCCCAGCATTTT. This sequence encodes CAWSRRDNQPQHF.

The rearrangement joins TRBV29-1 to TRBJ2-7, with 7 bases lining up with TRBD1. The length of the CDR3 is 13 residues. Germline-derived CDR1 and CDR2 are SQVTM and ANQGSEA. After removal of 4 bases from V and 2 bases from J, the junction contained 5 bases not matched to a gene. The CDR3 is CSVGGTVTYEQYF. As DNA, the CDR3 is TGCAGCGTTGGTGGGACAGTGACCTACGAGCAGTACTTC.

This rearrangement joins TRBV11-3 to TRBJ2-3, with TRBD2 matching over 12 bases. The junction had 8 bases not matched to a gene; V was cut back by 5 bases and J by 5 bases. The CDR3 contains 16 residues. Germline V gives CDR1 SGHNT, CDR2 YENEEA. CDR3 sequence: CASSLLAGGVVDTQYF. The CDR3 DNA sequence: TGTGCCAGCAGCCTTCTAGCGGGAGGGGTCGTAGATACGCAGTATTTT.

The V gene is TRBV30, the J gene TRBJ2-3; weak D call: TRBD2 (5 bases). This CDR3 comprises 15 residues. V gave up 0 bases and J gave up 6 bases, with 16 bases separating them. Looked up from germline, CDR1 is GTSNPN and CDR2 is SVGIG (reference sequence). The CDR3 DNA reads TGTGCCTGGAGTGTACTCGACTACCCGGGGGATACGCAGTATTTT. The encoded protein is CAWSVLDYPGDTQYF.

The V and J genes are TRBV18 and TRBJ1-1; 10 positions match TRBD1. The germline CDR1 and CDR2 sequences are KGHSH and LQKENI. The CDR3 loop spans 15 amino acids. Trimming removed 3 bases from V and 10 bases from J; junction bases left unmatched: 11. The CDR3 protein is CASSPPAVGQGRAFF. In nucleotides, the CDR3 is TGTGCCAGCTCACCCCCGGCCGTGGGACAGGGGCGAGCTTTCTTT.

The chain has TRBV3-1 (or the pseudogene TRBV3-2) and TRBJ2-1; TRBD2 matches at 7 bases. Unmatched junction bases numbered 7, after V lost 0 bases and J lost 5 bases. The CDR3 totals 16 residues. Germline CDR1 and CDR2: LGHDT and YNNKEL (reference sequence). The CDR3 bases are TGTGCCAGCAGCCAAGATCCCAGCGGGGCTGACAATGAGCAGTTCTTC. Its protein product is CASSQDPSGADNEQFF.

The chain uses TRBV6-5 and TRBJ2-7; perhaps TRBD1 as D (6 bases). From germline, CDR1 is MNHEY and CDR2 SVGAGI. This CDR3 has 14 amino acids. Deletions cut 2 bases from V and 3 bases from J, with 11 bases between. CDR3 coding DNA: TGTGCCAGCAGTTACCGGCAGGGACACTACGAGCAGTACTTC. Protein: CASSYRQGHYEQYF.

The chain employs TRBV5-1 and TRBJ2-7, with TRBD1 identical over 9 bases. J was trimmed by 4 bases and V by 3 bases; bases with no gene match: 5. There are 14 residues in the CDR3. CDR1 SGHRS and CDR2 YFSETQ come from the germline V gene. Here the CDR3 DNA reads TGCGCCAGCAGCTCAGGACAGGGGCCTTACGAGCAGTACTTC. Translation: CASSSGQGPYEQYF.

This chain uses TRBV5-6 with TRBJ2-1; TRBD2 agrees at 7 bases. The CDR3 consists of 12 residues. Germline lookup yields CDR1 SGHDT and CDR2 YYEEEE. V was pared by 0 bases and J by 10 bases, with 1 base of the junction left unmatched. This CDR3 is CASSLAGGEQFF. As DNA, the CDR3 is TGTGCCAGCAGCTTGGCCGGGGGGGAGCAGTTCTTC.

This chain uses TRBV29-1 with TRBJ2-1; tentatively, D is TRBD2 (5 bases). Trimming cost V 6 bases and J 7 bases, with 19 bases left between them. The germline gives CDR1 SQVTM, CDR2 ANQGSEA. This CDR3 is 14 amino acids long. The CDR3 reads CSVRDLPPGNEQFF. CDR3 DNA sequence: TGCAGCGTGCGAGACTTACCTCCGGGGAATGAGCAGTTCTTC.

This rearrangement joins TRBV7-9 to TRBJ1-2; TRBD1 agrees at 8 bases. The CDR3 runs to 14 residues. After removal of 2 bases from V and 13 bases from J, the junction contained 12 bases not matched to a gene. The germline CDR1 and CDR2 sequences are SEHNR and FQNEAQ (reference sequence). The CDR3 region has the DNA TGTGCCAGCAGCTTACCGGGAACAATACAGGGGGTCACCTTC. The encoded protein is CASSLPGTIQGVTF.

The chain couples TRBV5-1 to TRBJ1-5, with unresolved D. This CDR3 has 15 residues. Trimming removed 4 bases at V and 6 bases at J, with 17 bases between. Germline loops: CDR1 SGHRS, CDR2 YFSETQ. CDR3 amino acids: CASSVGGLASQPQHF. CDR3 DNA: TGCGCCAGCAGCGTGGGAGGGCTTGCGAGTCAGCCCCAGCATTTT.

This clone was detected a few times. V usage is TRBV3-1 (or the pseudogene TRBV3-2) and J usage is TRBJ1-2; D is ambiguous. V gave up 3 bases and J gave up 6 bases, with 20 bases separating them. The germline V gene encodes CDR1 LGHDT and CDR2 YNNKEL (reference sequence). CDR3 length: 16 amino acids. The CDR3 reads CASSHRPLSTSHGYTF. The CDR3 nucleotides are TGTGCCAGCAGCCATCGTCCATTAAGCACTTCACATGGCTACACCTTC.

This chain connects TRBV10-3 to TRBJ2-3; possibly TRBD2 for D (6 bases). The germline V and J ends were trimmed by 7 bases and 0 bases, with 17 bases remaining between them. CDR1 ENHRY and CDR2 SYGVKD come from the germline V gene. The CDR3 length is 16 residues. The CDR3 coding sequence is TGTGCCATCAATCTCTCGGGTAGCGGTAGCACAGATACGCAGTATTTT. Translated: CAINLSGSGSTDTQYF.

The CDR3 DNA follows: TGCGCCAGCAGCCAAGATCTTAGTAACAGGGGGACTGGAAACACCATATATTTT. This codes for CASSQDLSNRGTGNTIYF. V is TRBV4-1 and J is TRBJ1-3; TRBD1 matches 8 bases. V lost 0 bases, J lost 2 bases, and 9 bases stayed unmatched. The CDR3 extends over 18 amino acids. Germline CDR1 reads MGHRA; CDR2 reads YSYEKL.

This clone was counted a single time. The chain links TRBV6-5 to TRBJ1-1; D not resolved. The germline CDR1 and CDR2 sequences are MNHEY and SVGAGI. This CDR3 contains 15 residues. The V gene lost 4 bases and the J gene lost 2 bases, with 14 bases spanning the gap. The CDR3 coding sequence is TGTGCCAGCAGTTGGGATAGGGAGCGAAACACTGAAGCTTTCTTT. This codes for CASSWDRERNTEAFF.